The 8 T cell receptor beta chains reported below all come from one sample, sequenced in a study of blood T cell repertoires in COVID-19. Clones were read by immunoSEQ multiplex PCR, and TCRdb kept only the in-frame ones, dropping some. Among 300,000 to 350,000 clones listed, about 93% were seen once. The source material was peripheral blood. The origin of the receptors is a woman aged 25-40 years with COVID-19, enrolled during active disease.

The J gene is TRBJ1-1, the V gene TRBV11-2; possibly TRBD1 for D (5 bases). Trimming pared 3 bases from V and 5 bases from J, leaving 10 bases between. The CDR3 covers 13 residues. Germline V gives CDR1 SGHAT, CDR2 FQNNGV. CDR3 bases: TGTGCCAGCAGCTTCAGGGCAGGGACTGAAGCTTTCTTT. This codes for CASSFRAGTEAFF. Looking up the rest from reference TRBV11-2 and TRBJ1-1 gives the full variable domain: EAGVAQSPRYKIIEKRQSVAFWCNPISGHATLYWYQQILGQGPKLLIQFQNNGVVDDSQLPKDRFSAERLKGVDSTLKIQPAKLEDSAVYLCASSFRAGTEAFFGQGTRLTVV.

V usage is TRBV28 and J usage is TRBJ2-1; 9 bases agree with TRBD1. The CDR3 has 14 amino acids. Germline trimming cut 2 bases from V and 6 bases from J; bases unmatched to any gene: 2. The germline V gene encodes CDR1 MDHEN and CDR2 SYDVKM. As DNA, the CDR3 is TGTGCCAGCAGTTTACTACAGGGGGCCAATGAGCAGTTCTTC. This encodes CASSLLQGANEQFF.

The V call is TRBV9, the J call TRBJ1-3, with D unresolved. The CDR3 runs 15 residues. The V end was cut by 0 bases, the J end by 3 bases, with 10 bases between. Germline V gene lookup returns CDR1 SGDLS and CDR2 YYNGEE. In nucleotides, the CDR3 is TGTGCCAGCAGCGTAGGAGTCACCTATGGAAACACCATATATTTT. Encoded protein: CASSVGVTYGNTIYF.

This rearrangement joins TRBV5-1 to TRBJ1-3; 9 bases map to TRBD1. The CDR3 runs 15 residues. After removal of 4 bases from V and 3 bases from J, the junction contained 5 bases not matched to a gene. Germline CDR1 reads SGHRS; CDR2 reads YFSETQ. As DNA, the CDR3 is TGCGCCAGCAGCCCCGGACAGGGGCTTGGAAACACCATATATTTT. Translating it yields CASSPGQGLGNTIYF.

The rearrangement joins TRBV5-6 to TRBJ2-7; TRBD2 matches at 14 bases. This CDR3 has 16 residues. V gave up 4 bases and J gave up 3 bases; unmatched junction bases: 6. CDR1 is SGHDT, CDR2 YYEEEE, per germline. CDR3 loop: CASSTTSGRDHYEQYF. The CDR3 bases are TGTGCCAGCAGCACGACTAGCGGGAGGGACCACTACGAGCAGTACTTC.

The gene calls are TRBV28 and TRBJ1-1; D is ambiguous. CDR3 size: 13 residues. Germline lookup yields CDR1 MDHEN and CDR2 SYDVKM. V was pared by 6 bases and J by 10 bases, with 18 bases between. The CDR3 reads CASSPTENMGAFF. The DNA of the CDR3 is TGTGCCAGCAGCCCGACTGAGAATATGGGAGCTTTCTTT.

This clone was observed once. The V call is TRBV19, the J call TRBJ1-1, with D perhaps matching TRBD1 (6 bases). V lost 5 bases, J lost 5 bases, and 18 bases lay in between. The CDR3 has 15 amino acids. Germline CDR1 and CDR2: LNHDA and SQIVND (reference sequence). The CDR3 DNA follows: TGTGCCAGTAGTCCACAGGGCACTCGGTATACTGAAGCTTTCTTT. Its protein is CASSPQGTRYTEAFF.

This clone has only one observation. The chain joins TRBV9 to TRBJ2-1; TRBD2 agrees at 7 bases. J lost 9 bases, V lost 0 bases, and 12 bases had no gene match. Per germline, CDR1 SGDLS and CDR2 YYNGEE. The CDR3 extends over 16 amino acids. The CDR3 DNA is TGTGCCAGCAGCGTAGTGGCTAGCGGAACCCCCGGTGAGCAGTTCTTC. Its protein is CASSVVASGTPGEQFF.